This T cell receptor beta chain was documented in a study of response to subunit inactivated influenza vaccine. MiXCR, run by TCRdb on the RT-PCR reads, gives a single entry per CDR3 protein. This sample yields roughly 500,000 distinct CDR3 sequences, of which more than 15% are seen a single time; roughly 3.1% belongs to the top ten. Germline CDR1 is LGHNA and CDR2 is YNFKEQ. The V end lost 0 bases, the J end lost 6 bases, and 12 bases lay between the germline ends. The CDR3 has 14 amino acids. The chain is built from TRBV4-2 and TRBJ2-7; D is unresolved. This clonotype was obtained from a man between 50 and 75 years old who received an inactivated influenza vaccine. The sequences come from CD4+ T cells sorted from PBMCs, collected roughly 24 months after vaccination. The CDR3 bases are TGTGCCAGCAGCCAAGACTGGCCAGCAGGCGAGCAGTACTTC. Protein: CASSQDWPAGEQYF.